This T cell receptor (beta chain) was found in a study of a mutant IDH1 vaccine in newly diagnosed glioma. Study-level background: Pretreatment consisted of radiotherapy, temozolomide, or both, with most receiving both.

With 5 bases removed from V and 3 bases from J, the gap between germline ends came to 4 bases. Germline CDR1 reads SGHAT; CDR2 reads FQDESV (reference sequence). CDR3 length equals 11 residues. Time point noted: week 11, during vaccination. Doses consisted of 300 ug of mutant IDH1 20-mer peptide each, paired with topical imiquimod. Concerning this clone itself: Its antigen is currently unknown.

TCRdb's copy holds only in-frame clones and misses some; the assay was immunoSEQ multiplex PCR. The sample carries over 95,000 clones, 90% recorded once. The source is a woman in her forties or fifties with glioma. The rearrangement uses TRBV11-1 and TRBJ1-1; D call uncertain. This material consisted of PBMCs, taken from a glioma patient whose treatment included an IDH1 peptide vaccine. The CDR3 DNA follows: TGTGCCAGCAGCCAGGACACTGAAGCTTTCTTT. Protein: CASSQDTEAFF.